Following are 28 T cell receptor beta chains from one sample sequenced in a study of blood T cell repertoires in COVID-19 (dated by TCRdb to about 2020). Libraries were prepared through the immunoSEQ multiplex PCR assay. TCRdb re-hosts the immuneACCESS table, in-frame sequences only. Its copies lack some clones; in the studies checked, an unresolved V gene accounts for under half of them, and the cause for the rest is not known. For this sample there are around 230,000 clones; more than 65% appear just once. The ten largest clones represent approximately 2.3% of the sample. Sample: peripheral blood. These receptors all come from a man aged 35-49 years who had recovered from COVID-19.

This chain joins TRBV4-1 and TRBJ1-1; no firm D call. Trimming pared 4 bases from V and 2 bases from J, leaving 14 bases between. Germline lookup yields CDR1 MGHRA and CDR2 YSYEKL. There are 15 residues in the CDR3. The CDR3 spells CASSPQTGRNTEAFF. The CDR3 DNA sequence: TGCGCCAGCAGCCCCCAGACTGGTAGAAACACTGAAGCTTTCTTT.

This clone has only a few counts. The V gene is TRBV3-1 (or the pseudogene TRBV3-2), the J gene TRBJ2-2, with D perhaps TRBD2 (6 bases). This CDR3 is built from 16 residues. CDR1 LGHDT and CDR2 YNNKEL come from the germline V gene (reference sequence). V was trimmed by 2 bases and J by 1 base, leaving 11 bases between them. The CDR3 is CASSQTGTVNTGELFF. CDR3 nucleotide sequence: TGTGCCAGCAGCCAAACCGGGACTGTGAACACCGGGGAGCTGTTTTTT.

The chain employs TRBV4-3 and TRBJ1-4, with TRBD1 as a possible D gene (5 bases). The germline gives CDR1 LGHNA, CDR2 YSLEER. CDR3 length: 16 amino acids. Trimming shortened V by 4 bases and J by 3 bases, and 15 bases separated the two germline ends. The CDR3 spells CASSLSVNRPNEKLFF. The DNA for the CDR3 is TGCGCCAGCAGCCTCAGCGTCAACAGGCCTAATGAAAAACTGTTTTTT.

The gene calls are TRBV20-1 and TRBJ1-4, with unresolved D. Germline V gene lookup returns CDR1 DFQATT and CDR2 SNEGSKA (reference sequence). The CDR3 has 10 amino acids. Trimming removed 5 bases at V and 8 bases at J, with 6 bases between. DNA of the CDR3: TGCAGTGCTGCTAGGGAAAAACTGTTTTTT. Translating it yields CSAAREKLFF.

J is TRBJ1-5 and V is TRBV10-2; TRBD1 might be the D (6 bases). CDR3 size: 13 residues. Germline CDR1 reads WSHSY; CDR2 reads SAAADI. V shed 6 bases and J shed 7 bases, with 13 bases lying between them. The CDR3 DNA reads as TGCGCCAGCAGCTCAGGGGAACGACAGCCCCAGCATTTT. This translates into CASSSGERQPQHF.

The chain recombines TRBV5-6 with TRBJ1-5, with D tentatively TRBD1 (5 bases). The CDR3 is 14 residues long. Germline CDR1 and CDR2: SGHDT and YYEEEE. V lost 4 bases to trimming and J lost 1 base, with 9 bases between them. For the CDR3, the DNA is TGTGCCAGCAGCCTCAGGGTAAGCAATCAGCCCCAGCATTTT. It codes for CASSLRVSNQPQHF. Combining the CDR3 with reference TRBV5-6 and TRBJ1-5 gives the whole variable domain DAGVTQSPTHLIKTRGQQVTLRCSPKSGHDTVSWYQQALGQGPQFIFQYYEEEERQRGNFPDRFSGHQFPNYSSELNVNALLLGDSALYLCASSLRVSNQPQHFGDGTRLSIL.

The rearrangement links TRBV19 to TRBJ1-1; D ambiguous. The CDR3 has 13 amino acids. The V end was cut by 6 bases, the J end by 0 bases, with 8 bases between. Germline values: CDR1 LNHDA, CDR2 SQIVND (reference sequence). The CDR3 spells CASSSLMNTEAFF. As DNA, the CDR3 is TGTGCCAGTAGCAGTCTTATGAACACTGAAGCTTTCTTT.

The CDR3 sequence: CASSQNPGLSSYNEQFF. In DNA, the CDR3 is TGCGCCAGCAGCCAAAATCCGGGACTCAGCTCCTACAATGAGCAGTTCTTC. V and J are TRBV4-1 and TRBJ2-1; the D gene is possibly TRBD2 (6 bases). CDR3 size: 17 residues. The germline gives CDR1 MGHRA, CDR2 YSYEKL. The V end lost 2 bases, the J end lost 0 bases, and 14 bases lay between the germline ends.

V usage is TRBV6-2 or TRBV6-3 and J usage is TRBJ2-1; a possible D gene is TRBD2 (5 bases). Trimming took 6 bases from V and 2 from J, leaving 14 bases between them. CDR1 is MNHEY and CDR2 is SVGEGT in the germline V gene. The length of the CDR3 is 15 residues. Here the CDR3 reads CASSPAGMAYNEQFF. The CDR3 DNA sequence: TGTGCCAGCAGCCCGGCCGGGATGGCCTACAATGAGCAGTTCTTC.

The chain links TRBV15 to TRBJ1-2, with 9 bases identical to TRBD1. CDR1 is LNHNV and CDR2 is YYDKDF in the germline V gene (reference sequence). CDR3 size: 14 residues. V trimming: 6 bases; J trimming: 2 bases; junction bases outside the gene matches: 4. CDR3 in amino acids: CATRQGAVNYGYTF. DNA of the CDR3: TGTGCCACCAGACAGGGGGCGGTCAACTATGGCTACACCTTC. Full variable domain (missing parts from reference TRBV15 and TRBJ1-2): DAMVIQNPRYQVTQFGKPVTLSCSQTLNHNVMYWYQQKSSQAPKLLFHYYDKDFNNEADTPDNFQSRRPNTSFCFLDIRSPGLGDTAMYLCATRQGAVNYGYTFGSGTRLTVV.

The chain is built from TRBV7-6 and TRBJ2-3; 8 nucleotides match TRBD1. The CDR3 covers 13 residues. The V segment lost 8 bases and the J segment 1 base; nucleotides outside the gene matches: 2. The V gene's germline CDR1 is SGHVS and CDR2 FNYEAQ. The CDR3 is CASAGQGTDTQYF. CDR3 coding DNA: TGTGCCAGCGCGGGACAGGGCACAGATACGCAGTATTTT.

This chain links TRBV4-3 with TRBJ2-5, with 7 bases matching TRBD2. The V gene end was trimmed by 3 bases and the J gene end by 2 bases; junction bases not matched to a gene: 6. Germline V gene sequence: CDR1 LGHNA, CDR2 YSLEER. This CDR3 has 15 residues. The CDR3 protein is CASSHDSGGQETQYF. CDR3 nucleotide sequence: TGCGCCAGCAGCCATGACTCGGGGGGACAAGAGACCCAGTACTTC.

By share of the sample, this clone is medium-sized. V is TRBV4-3 and J is TRBJ1-1; D is possibly TRBD1 (5 bases). Per germline, CDR1 LGHNA and CDR2 YSLEER. The CDR3 contains 15 residues. Deletions cut 5 bases from V and 0 bases from J, with 13 bases between. The CDR3 here is CASSAQGYMNTEAFF. The CDR3 DNA reads TGCGCCAGCAGCGCTCAGGGATACATGAACACTGAAGCTTTCTTT.

The gene calls are TRBV19 and TRBJ2-1; 16 bases map to TRBD2. V lost 7 bases to trimming and J lost 4 bases; unmatched junction nucleotides: 7. The CDR3 extends over 17 amino acids. Germline V gene data show CDR1 as LNHDA and CDR2 as SQIVND (reference sequence). The CDR3 region has the DNA TGTGCCAGTACCACCGGGACTAGCGGGGGGGCATACAATGAGCAGTTCTTC. Protein product: CASTTGTSGGAYNEQFF.

V usage is TRBV12-3 or TRBV12-4 and J usage is TRBJ2-7; maybe TRBD2 (5 bases). This CDR3 is built from 13 residues. V was shortened by 5 bases and J by 5 bases, with 13 bases between the two germline ends. The CDR3 reads CASSPPGRDEQYF. CDR3 nucleotide sequence: TGTGCCAGCAGTCCCCCGGGAAGGGACGAGCAGTACTTC.

As for this clone: Without the conserved terminal phenylalanine or tryptophan, this CDR3 likely stems from a read error. It is unclear where the CDR3 begins or ends on the DNA, so no DNA is shown, and the CDR3 is as TCRdb lists it. The V gene is TRBV3-1 (or the pseudogene TRBV3-2), the J gene TRBJ1-1; no DNA check was done on the table's D call, TRBD1. The germline V gene has CDR1 LGHDT and CDR2 YNNKEL (reference sequence). The CDR3 is 14 residues long, ends included. The CDR3 here is CASSGDRVWERMVL.

V and J are TRBV7-6 and TRBJ2-3; the match to TRBD2 covers 8 bases. The V gene's germline CDR1 is SGHVS and CDR2 FNYEAQ. V was pared by 4 bases and J by 0 bases, with 9 bases of the junction left unmatched. The CDR3 spans 17 residues. CDR3 sequence reads: CASSSEVSGASTDTQYF. Here the CDR3 DNA reads TGTGCCAGCAGCTCGGAGGTTAGCGGGGCTAGCACAGATACGCAGTATTTT.

The CDR3 loop is CASSFGREVAFF. As DNA, the CDR3 is TGTGCCAGCAGCTTCGGGAGAGAGGTAGCTTTCTTT. V usage is TRBV5-8 and J usage is TRBJ1-1; D remains ambiguous. Trimming took off 2 bases at V and 10 bases at J, with 12 bases between the two ends. The CDR3 covers 12 residues. Germline CDR1 SGHTS, CDR2 YDEGEE.

The CDR3: CASSQETSHFLSSEQYF. The CDR3 DNA reads TGCGCCAGCAGCCAAGAAACCTCTCATTTCCTCTCTAGCGAGCAGTACTTC. The chain employs TRBV4-3 and TRBJ2-7, with no clear D. Germline V CDR1 and CDR2: LGHNA, YSLEER. The CDR3 runs to 17 residues. V lost 0 bases, J lost 6 bases, and 21 bases lay in between.

V usage is TRBV19 and J usage is TRBJ1-5, with D maybe TRBD1 (6 bases). Germline V gives CDR1 LNHDA, CDR2 SQIVND (reference sequence). The V and J ends lost 7 bases and 5 bases respectively, with 15 bases between them. The CDR3 is 14 amino acids. The CDR3, as DNA: TGTGCCAGTACCGACGGGGGGGCACATCAGCCCCAGCATTTT. This encodes CASTDGGAHQPQHF.

The J gene is TRBJ2-7, the V gene TRBV3-1 (or the pseudogene TRBV3-2); a weak D match, TRBD1 (6 bases). Deletions cut 4 bases from V and 3 bases from J, with 16 bases between. CDR3 length: 15 amino acids. Germline V CDR1 and CDR2: LGHDT, YNNKEL (reference sequence). The chain's CDR3 is CASSPRWQGNYEQYF. Written as DNA, the CDR3 is TGTGCCAGCAGCCCCCGCTGGCAGGGGAACTACGAGCAGTACTTC.

The chain carries TRBV11-3 and TRBJ2-1; 8 positions match TRBD2. Germline CDR1 SGHNT, CDR2 YENEEA. The V segment lost 4 bases and the J segment 6 bases; nucleotides outside the gene matches: 2. This CDR3 region has 13 residues. The CDR3 nucleotides read TGTGCCAGCAGCTATGGACTAGCCAATGAGCAGTTCTTC. This translates into CASSYGLANEQFF.

This clone occurred once. The J gene is TRBJ1-2, the V gene TRBV3-1 (or the pseudogene TRBV3-2); D may be TRBD1 (6 bases). The CDR3 is 14 residues long. CDR1 and CDR2 (germline): LGHDT, YNNKEL (reference sequence). V was cut by 2 bases and J by 6 bases, with 13 bases left in between. CDR3 in amino acids: CASSQFRGGDGYTF. The CDR3 DNA follows: TGTGCCAGCAGCCAATTCAGGGGTGGGGATGGCTACACCTTC.

This rearrangement joins TRBV5-1 to TRBJ2-3; TRBD2 aligns across 7 bases. Looked up from germline, CDR1 is SGHRS and CDR2 is YFSETQ. V was pared by 3 bases and J by 4 bases, with 8 bases of the junction left unmatched. The CDR3 has 15 residues. CDR3 protein: CASSSRGGEADTQYF. CDR3 nucleotides: TGCGCCAGCAGCTCCCGGGGAGGGGAGGCAGATACGCAGTATTTT.

The gene calls are TRBV7-8 and TRBJ2-7; TRBD1 is a possible D gene (6 bases). The CDR3 runs 15 residues. Trimming left V 1 base short and J 3 bases short, with 13 bases between. Germline assignment: CDR1 SGHVS and CDR2 FQNEAQ. DNA of the CDR3: TGTGCCAGCAGCTTAGAACAGGGTATGTTCTACGAGCAGTACTTC. This codes for CASSLEQGMFYEQYF.

The rearrangement joins TRBV4-3 to TRBJ1-1; weak D call: TRBD1 (6 bases). The germline V gene encodes CDR1 LGHNA and CDR2 YSLEER. The CDR3 totals 16 residues. The germline V and J ends were trimmed by 0 bases and 5 bases, with 16 bases remaining between them. DNA for the CDR3: TGCGCCAGCAGCCAAGACGGGGGGCGCGGGGGGACTGAAGCTTTCTTT. Its protein product is CASSQDGGRGGTEAFF.

This chain uses TRBV7-8 with TRBJ1-2; TRBD1 matches 7 bases. CDR1 and CDR2 (germline): SGHVS, FQNEAQ. Trimming cost V 5 bases and J 2 bases; bases outside gene matches: 11. The CDR3 runs to 16 residues. The CDR3 nucleotides read TGTGCCAGCAGCCCTCACCCGGGACAGAAAAACTATGGCTACACCTTC. Translation gives CASSPHPGQKNYGYTF.

The CDR3 DNA reads as TGCGCCAGCAGCCTTTCGACCCAGGGGACAGATACGCAGTATTTT. Amino acid sequence: CASSLSTQGTDTQYF. The genes are TRBV10-1 and TRBJ2-3; perhaps TRBD1 as D (6 bases). Deletions cut 6 bases from V and 3 bases from J, with 16 bases between. Germline-derived CDR1 and CDR2 are WNHNN and SYGVQD (reference sequence). CDR3 size: 15 residues.